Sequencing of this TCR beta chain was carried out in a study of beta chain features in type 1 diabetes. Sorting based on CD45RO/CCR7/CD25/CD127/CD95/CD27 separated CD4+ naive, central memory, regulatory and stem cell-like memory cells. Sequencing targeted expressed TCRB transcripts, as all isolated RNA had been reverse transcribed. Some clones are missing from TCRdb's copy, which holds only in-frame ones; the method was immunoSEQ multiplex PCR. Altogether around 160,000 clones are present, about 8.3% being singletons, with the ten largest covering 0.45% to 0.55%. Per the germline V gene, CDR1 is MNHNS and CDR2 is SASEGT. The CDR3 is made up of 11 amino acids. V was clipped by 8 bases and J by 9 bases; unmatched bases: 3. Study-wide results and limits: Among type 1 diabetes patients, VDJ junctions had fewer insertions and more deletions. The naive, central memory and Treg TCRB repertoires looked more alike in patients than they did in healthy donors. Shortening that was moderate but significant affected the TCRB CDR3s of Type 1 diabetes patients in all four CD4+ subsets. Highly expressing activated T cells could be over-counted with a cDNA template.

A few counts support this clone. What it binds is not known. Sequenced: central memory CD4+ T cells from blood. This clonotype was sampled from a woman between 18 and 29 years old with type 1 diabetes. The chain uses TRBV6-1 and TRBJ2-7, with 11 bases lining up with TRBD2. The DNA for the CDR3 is TGTGCCAGCGCCCTAGCGGGGGGGCAGTACTTC. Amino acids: CASALAGGQYF.